The rows below give T cell receptor beta chains drawn from one sample of a study of T cells after yellow fever vaccination. TCRdb re-called the 5' RACE reads through MiXCR, storing one row per CDR3 protein. This table has 300,000 to 350,000 distinct CDR3 sequences, roughly 8% appearing once. The starting material was PBMCs, obtained roughly 46 days after the first yellow fever vaccination. The receptors come from a man younger than 35 who received the YFV17D yellow fever vaccine. The CDR3 runs from the conserved cysteine through the conserved F or W. A D gene is named only where the DNA matches it firmly. For some rows the clone size is stated as once, few or many, or as a class when expanded; others skip it.

DNA: TGCAGTGCTAGGATCCTCGGGACAGCCTACGAGCAGTACTTC; CDR3: CSARILGTAYEQYF; J: TRBJ2-7; V: TRBV20-1; size: few; D: TRBD1
DNA: TGTGCCAGTGAGGGGACTTTCGGGCAAGAGACCCAGTACTTC; CDR3: CASEGTFGQETQYF; J: TRBJ2-5; V: TRBV21-1; size: .; D: .
DNA: TGTGCCATCAGTGGTGGGCAGGGACATGGCTACACCTTC; CDR3: CAISGGQGHGYTF; J: TRBJ1-2; V: TRBV10-3; size: few; D: .
DNA: TGTGCCAGCTCACGATCGACAGGAGTTCAAGAGACCCAGTACTTC; CDR3: CASSRSTGVQETQYF; J: TRBJ2-5; V: TRBV18; size: few; D: .
DNA: TGTGCCAGCAGCTTGTTACAGCTTAACACCGGGGAGCTGTTTTTT; CDR3: CASSLLQLNTGELFF; J: TRBJ2-2; V: TRBV11-2; size: .; D: .
DNA: TGTGCCAGCGTGAGGGCCATGCGAAATGAGCAGTTCTTC; CDR3: CASVRAMRNEQFF; J: TRBJ2-1; V: TRBV12-3/TRBV12-4; size: many; D: .
DNA: TGTGCCATCAGTGAGTCCCGAGGGAGGGGTCGGTACTTC; CDR3: CAISESRGRGRYF; J: TRBJ2-7; V: TRBV10-3; size: few; D: TRBD2
DNA: TGTGCCAGCAGCTTGGAACAGGAGAACTATGGCTACACCTTC; CDR3: CASSLEQENYGYTF; J: TRBJ1-2; V: TRBV5-5; size: few; D: .
DNA: TGTGCCAGCAGTCCCGAGTGGGCAGGCAATCAGCCCCAGCATTTT; CDR3: CASSPEWAGNQPQHF; J: TRBJ1-5; V: TRBV12-3/TRBV12-4; size: few; D: .
DNA: TGCGCCAGCAGCTTGGCTCCAGGGGCTCAGCCCCAGCATTTT; CDR3: CASSLAPGAQPQHF; J: TRBJ1-5; V: TRBV5-1; size: .; D: .
DNA: TGTGCCACACATTCGGGGGTCTTGGGCCATGAGCAGTTCTTC; CDR3: CATHSGVLGHEQFF; J: TRBJ2-1; V: TRBV7-9; size: few; D: .
DNA: TGTGCCACCAGTGATCCCCGGAGGAATACGCAGTATTTT; CDR3: CATSDPRRNTQYF; J: TRBJ2-3; V: TRBV24-1; size: few; D: .
DNA: TGCGCCAGCAGCATGCAGGAGAACACTGAAGCTTTCTTT; CDR3: CASSMQENTEAFF; J: TRBJ1-1; V: TRBV5-1; size: few; D: .
DNA: TGTGCCAGCAGCTGGGGGACTAGCGGGGGATCGGATACGCAGTATTTT; CDR3: CASSWGTSGGSDTQYF; J: TRBJ2-3; V: TRBV7-9; size: few; D: TRBD2
DNA: TGCGCCAGCAGCCAGCCCCAAGAGACCCAGTACTTC; CDR3: CASSQPQETQYF; J: TRBJ2-5; V: TRBV4-1; size: few; D: .
DNA: TGCGCCAGCGGGCGGACAACGACGAACACCGGGGAGCTGTTTTTT; CDR3: CASGRTTTNTGELFF; J: TRBJ2-2; V: TRBV23-1; size: .; D: .
DNA: TGCAGCGTTAGACAGGGGCCGGATCAGCCCCAGCATTTT; CDR3: CSVRQGPDQPQHF; J: TRBJ1-5; V: TRBV29-1; size: .; D: TRBD1
DNA: TGCAGCGTTGAACGAGGGTCTGGGACCGGGGAGCTGTTTTTT; CDR3: CSVERGSGTGELFF; J: TRBJ2-2; V: TRBV29-1; size: .; D: .